This T cell receptor beta chain was profiled in a study of T cells in Graves' hyperthyroidism and ophthalmopathy. Study outcomes and limitations: Blood held most thyroid clonotypes expanded above 0.001 frequency. Ophthalmopathy and stable hyperthyroidism were separated by a 13 V-J model.

Researchers barred patients who had uncontrolled infection, other autoimmune disease, pregnancy or lactation. Using around 10 ml of fresh peripheral blood, PBMCs were prepared. It was RNA transcripts that yielded the amplified TCR beta CDR3 regions. Carried out on the TCR CDR3, a first-round RT-PCR used the HTBI primer set. TCRdb independently ran MiXCR on the multiplex PCR reads; one entry per CDR3 protein. The sample includes around 690,000 distinct CDR3 sequences, about a fifth seen only once; the top ten take more than 30%. Trimming took 0 bases from V and 5 from J; bases not matched to a gene: 6. From germline, CDR1 is LGHNA and CDR2 YNFKEQ. The CDR3 consists of 15 residues. In its sample, this clonotype was seen a few times. As yet, its antigen is unknown.

The sequenced sample was blood. This chain joins TRBV4-2 and TRBJ2-5; TRBD2 matches at 7 bases. The source of this sequence is a man aged 25 to 40 with Graves' ophthalmopathy. DNA of the CDR3: TGTGCCAGCAGCCAAGAAACGGGAGGAGAGGAGACCCAGTACTTC. Its protein product is CASSQETGGEETQYF.